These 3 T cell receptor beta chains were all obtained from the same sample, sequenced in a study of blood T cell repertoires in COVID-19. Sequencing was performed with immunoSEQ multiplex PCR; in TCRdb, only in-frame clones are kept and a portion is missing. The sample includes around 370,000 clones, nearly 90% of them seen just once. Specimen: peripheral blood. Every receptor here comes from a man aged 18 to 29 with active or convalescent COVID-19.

CDR3 sequence: CASSQDFTGDTEAFF. The CDR3, as DNA: TGCGCCAGCAGCCAAGATTTTACAGGGGATACTGAAGCTTTCTTT. The chain carries TRBV4-3 and TRBJ1-1, with TRBD1 identical over 7 bases. CDR1 is LGHNA, CDR2 YSLEER, per germline. This CDR3 contains 15 residues. The junction had 6 bases not matched to a gene; V was cut back by 0 bases and J by 5 bases.

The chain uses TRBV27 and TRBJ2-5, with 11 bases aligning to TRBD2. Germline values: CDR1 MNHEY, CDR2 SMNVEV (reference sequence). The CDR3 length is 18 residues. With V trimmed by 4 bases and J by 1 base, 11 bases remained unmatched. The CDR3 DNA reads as TGTGCCAGCAGTTCCGCCCACGGACTAGCGGGTACCCAAGAGACCCAGTACTTC. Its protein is CASSSAHGLAGTQETQYF.

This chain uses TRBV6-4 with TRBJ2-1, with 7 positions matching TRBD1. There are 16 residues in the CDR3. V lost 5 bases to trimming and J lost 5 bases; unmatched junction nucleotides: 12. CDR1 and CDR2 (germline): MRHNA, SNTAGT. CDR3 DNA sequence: TGTGCCAGCAGTAAAGGGGACAGTCCTAGGCACAATGAGCAGTTCTTC. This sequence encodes CASSKGDSPRHNEQFF.